What follows are 13 T cell receptor beta chains derived from one specimen sequenced in a study of radiotherapy plus CTLA-4 blockade in lung cancer. Here immunoSEQ multiplex PCR was the method, and the copy in TCRdb shows in-frame clones only, minus some. Counted here are around 30,000 clones, 70% occurring once; the ten biggest clones make up 4%. The sample was peripheral blood, taken from a patient treated with radiotherapy plus ipilimumab. The receptors come from a human donor with non-small cell lung cancer who had stable disease on radiotherapy plus ipilimumab.

DNA for the CDR3: TGTGCCAGCAGCCCGAGACGACAGGGGTCGGGGGCCAACGTCCTGACTTTC. Encoded protein: CASSPRRQGSGANVLTF. The chain combines TRBV5-6 with TRBJ2-6; 8 bases agree with TRBD1. Trimming at V came to 4 bases and at J to 4 bases, leaving 10 bases not matched to a gene. Germline-derived CDR1 and CDR2 are SGHDT and YYEEEE. The CDR3 totals 17 residues.

This clone has only one observation. The genes are TRBV19 and TRBJ2-2; perhaps TRBD1 as D (5 bases). Germline-derived CDR1 and CDR2 are LNHDA and SQIVND (reference sequence). The CDR3 is 12 residues long. V was cut by 4 bases and J by 8 bases, with 8 bases left in between. CDR3 loop: CASSRRGGELFF. Here the CDR3 DNA reads TGTGCCAGTAGTAGAAGGGGAGGGGAGCTGTTTTTT. Drawing the rest from reference TRBV19 and TRBJ2-2, the complete variable domain is DGGITQSPKYLFRKEGQNVTLSCEQNLNHDAMYWYRQDPGQGLRLIYYSQIVNDFQKGDIAEGYSVSREKKESFPLTVTSAQKNPTAFYLCASSRRGGELFFGEGSRLTVL.

This rearrangement joins TRBV2 to TRBJ2-3; 9 nucleotides line up with TRBD1. Per the germline V gene, CDR1 is SNHLY and CDR2 is FYNNEI. The CDR3 spans 15 residues. V shed 4 bases and J 3 bases; nucleotides not matched to a gene: 5. The CDR3: CASSATGGGTDTQYF. DNA of the CDR3: TGTGCCAGCAGTGCTACAGGGGGCGGAACAGATACGCAGTATTTT.

Here the CDR3 DNA reads TGTGCCAGCAGGAGAAGGCCGGGCCTGGTTCAAGAGACCCAGTACTTC. Amino acids: CASRRRPGLVQETQYF. This chain links TRBV2 with TRBJ2-5, with D hard to call. Trimming stripped 6 bases from V and 2 bases from J, with 19 bases between. This CDR3 is built from 16 residues. Germline V lookup: CDR1 SNHLY, CDR2 FYNNEI.

V usage is TRBV10-3 and J usage is TRBJ2-5, with 10 bases lining up with TRBD1. Germline V gives CDR1 ENHRY, CDR2 SYGVKD. V trimming: 6 bases; J trimming: 3 bases; junction bases outside the gene matches: 1. The CDR3 has 13 amino acids. CDR3 region: CAISGQGEETQYF. The CDR3 nucleotides read TGTGCCATCAGCGGACAGGGGGAAGAGACCCAGTACTTC.

This chain links TRBV5-1 with TRBJ1-3; D not certain. This CDR3 spans 15 amino acids. V was shortened by 1 base and J by 0 bases, with 8 bases between the two germline ends. Germline V gene lookup returns CDR1 SGHRS and CDR2 YFSETQ. The CDR3 coding sequence is TGCGCCAGCAGCTTGCGGGTGAGCTCTGGAAACACCATATATTTT. It is translated as CASSLRVSSGNTIYF. The complete variable domain, with remaining parts taken from reference TRBV5-1 and TRBJ1-3, reads KAGVTQTPRYLIKTRGQQVTLSCSPISGHRSVSWYQQTPGQGLQFLFEYFSETQRNKGNFPGRFSGRQFSNSRSEMNVSTLELGDSALYLCASSLRVSSGNTIYFGEGSWLTVV.

The CDR3 coding sequence is TGTGCCAGCAGCCCGCGGGACGGGTTTACTGAAGCTTTCTTT. It codes for CASSPRDGFTEAFF. The chain has TRBV11-2 and TRBJ1-1, with D maybe TRBD1 (5 bases). From germline, CDR1 is SGHAT and CDR2 FQNNGV. The CDR3 covers 14 residues. V shed 5 bases and J shed 5 bases, with 15 bases lying between them.

This chain links TRBV21-1 with TRBJ2-1; the D call of TRBD1 is as the table states it, not checked on the DNA. TRBV21-1 is a pseudogene locus. This CDR3 region has 18 residues. The CDR3 sequence: CASSGCNRTAGGYNEQFF. CDR3 DNA sequence: TGTGCCAGCAGCGGGTGTAATAGGACAGCCGGAGGCTACAATGAGCAGTTCTTC.

For this clone: A junction end diverges from the germline sequence, so it may reflect a read error. The genes are TRBV28 and TRBJ1-4, with D possibly being TRBD1 (6 bases). The CDR3 loop spans 16 amino acids. Germline CDR1 and CDR2: MDHEN and SYDVKM. Here the CDR3 reads CASRPASGGGGGKILF. Written as DNA, the CDR3 is TGTGCCAGCCGGCCCGCCTCCGGGGGGGGCGGGGGAAAAATTCTTTTT.

This clone appeared a few times. V is TRBV6-5 and J is TRBJ2-7, with D possibly being TRBD2 (5 bases). The CDR3 has 14 amino acids. The ends were cut back, 2 bases at V and 3 bases at J, with 11 bases in the middle. In germline, CDR1 is MNHEY, CDR2 SVGAGI. CDR3 protein: CASSYTGSYYEQYF. In DNA form, the CDR3 reads TGTGCCAGCAGTTACACGGGGTCCTACTACGAGCAGTACTTC.

J is TRBJ2-5 and V is TRBV7-2; weak D call: TRBD2 (6 bases). Germline loops: CDR1 SGHTA, CDR2 FQGNSA. The CDR3 is 14 residues long. V was trimmed by 1 base and J by 5 bases, leaving 11 bases between them. The CDR3 DNA is TGTGCCAGCAGCTTAGTCCCTAGCGAGGAGACCCAGTACTTC. Protein: CASSLVPSEETQYF.

The DNA of the CDR3 is TGTGCCAGCAGCCGTGCCGTGGGGTTTGAAGCTTTCTTT. It is translated as CASSRAVGFEAFF. This chain uses TRBV11-2 with TRBJ1-1; D is unclear. Germline-derived CDR1 and CDR2 are SGHAT and FQNNGV. V was cut by 5 bases and J by 7 bases, with 14 bases left in between. This CDR3 contains 13 residues.

In this sample, this clone turned up a few times. This rearrangement joins TRBV2 to TRBJ2-3, with 11 nucleotides matching TRBD2. This CDR3 has 17 residues. V trimming: 5 bases; J trimming: 5 bases; junction bases outside the gene matches: 12. Looked up from germline, CDR1 is SNHLY and CDR2 is FYNNEI. CDR3: CASSSSRASGRIDTQYF. DNA of the CDR3: TGTGCCAGCAGTTCGAGTAGGGCTAGCGGGAGGATAGATACGCAGTATTTT.